Below are 17 T cell receptor beta chains sequenced from a single sample in a study of CD8 T cells in Susac syndrome. Reverse transcription of about 0.45 to 1 ug RNA was carried out with random hexamers. TCRdb passed the immunoSEQ multiplex PCR reads through MiXCR, listing each CDR3 protein once. The top ten clones hold about 0.32% of a sample with some 95,000 distinct CDR3 sequences, approximately 92% of them seen once. Sequenced input: CD8+ T cells from PBMCs. The receptors here all came from a human donor in good health.

V is TRBV27 and J is TRBJ2-3; D is unresolved. V shed 2 bases and J shed 3 bases, with 6 bases lying between them. This CDR3 comprises 13 residues. CDR1 is MNHEY and CDR2 is SMNVEV in the germline V gene (reference sequence). CDR3 nucleotides: TGTGCCAGCAGTTTAAGGTCGACAGATACGCAGTATTTT. Translation gives CASSLRSTDTQYF.

This chain connects TRBV7-2 to TRBJ1-6, with D unclear. CDR1 is SGHTA and CDR2 is FQGNSA in the germline V gene. The CDR3 totals 12 residues. Trimming took off 4 bases at V and 9 bases at J, with 7 bases between the two ends. As DNA, the CDR3 is TGTGCCAGCAGCTCCACGCGTTCACCCCTCCACTTT. Its translation is CASSSTRSPLHF.

This chain joins TRBV27 and TRBJ2-1; 12 positions match TRBD2. V lost 5 bases and J lost 4; bases outside the gene matches: 3. Germline assignment: CDR1 MNHEY and CDR2 SMNVEV (reference sequence). This CDR3 is 15 amino acids long. For the CDR3, the DNA is TGTGCCAGCAGTATGACTAGCGGGGGTTACAATGAGCAGTTCTTC. It translates to CASSMTSGGYNEQFF.

The V gene is TRBV4-1, the J gene TRBJ2-1, with 7 bases that match TRBD2. From germline, CDR1 is MGHRA and CDR2 YSYEKL. The CDR3 consists of 15 residues. The J segment lost 7 bases and the V segment lost 9 bases, leaving 15 bases of the junction unmatched. The chain's CDR3 is CASTGTTLGLNEQFF. CDR3 nucleotides: TGCGCCAGTACTGGGACTACCCTCGGATTAAATGAGCAGTTCTTC.

The V and J genes are TRBV20-1 and TRBJ2-5, with a tentative D call TRBD2 (6 bases). The germline V gene has CDR1 DFQATT and CDR2 SNEGSKA (reference sequence). The CDR3 totals 14 residues. Trimming cost V 2 bases and J 5 bases, with 15 bases left between them. The chain's CDR3 is CSARSGGVGETQYF. The CDR3 DNA follows: TGCAGTGCTAGATCTGGCGGGGTGGGTGAGACCCAGTACTTC.

The chain uses TRBV19 and TRBJ2-7; D is possibly TRBD1 (5 bases). Trimming removed 3 bases at V and 1 base at J, with 10 bases between. The CDR3 length is 14 residues. Germline V gene lookup returns CDR1 LNHDA and CDR2 SQIVND (reference sequence). CDR3 in DNA: TGTGCCAGTAGTATCTACGACAGTTCCTACGAGCAGTACTTC. Its protein is CASSIYDSSYEQYF.

The chain carries TRBV7-6 and TRBJ2-3; 9 bases line up with TRBD1. Germline lookup yields CDR1 SGHVS and CDR2 FNYEAQ. V lost 0 bases, J lost 5 bases, and 3 bases stayed unmatched. This CDR3 contains 15 residues. CDR3 coding DNA: TGTGCCAGCAGCTTAGCAACAGGGGGCGTAGATACGCAGTATTTT. Its protein product is CASSLATGGVDTQYF.

V is TRBV29-1 and J is TRBJ2-7, with 7 bases that match TRBD1. J gave up 0 bases and V 2 bases, and 7 bases lay outside the gene matches. This CDR3 comprises 15 residues. Germline V lookup: CDR1 SQVTM, CDR2 ANQGSEA. The CDR3, as DNA: TGCAGCGTTGAACGCACAGGGGCCGCCTCCTACGAGCAGTACTTC. Translated: CSVERTGAASYEQYF.

The CDR3 sequence: CSARDNKSGDKSGYTF. In nucleotides, the CDR3 is TGCAGTGCTAGAGATAATAAGTCAGGGGATAAGAGTGGCTACACCTTC. V usage is TRBV20-1 and J usage is TRBJ1-2; tentatively, D is TRBD1 (6 bases). Germline-derived CDR1 and CDR2 are DFQATT and SNEGSKA (reference sequence). V was pared by 0 bases and J by 7 bases, with 21 bases between. The CDR3 is 16 residues long.

The genes are TRBV7-9 and TRBJ1-1; TRBD1 agrees at 9 bases. The V segment lost 3 bases and the J segment 4 bases; nucleotides outside the gene matches: 12. This CDR3 contains 17 residues. Germline CDR1 SEHNR, CDR2 FQNEAQ (reference sequence). In nucleotides, the CDR3 is TGTGCCAGCAGCTTGGGACAGGGTAATTGGGAGGTCACTGAAGCTTTCTTT. This codes for CASSLGQGNWEVTEAFF.

The V call is TRBV3-1, the J call TRBJ1-2; D not certain. The CDR3 extends over 16 amino acids. V lost 4 bases and J 6 bases, leaving 21 bases between the germline ends. CDR1 LGHDT and CDR2 YNNKEL come from the germline V gene (reference sequence). The CDR3: CASSREPTKRVDGYTF. The CDR3 DNA follows: TGTGCCAGCAGCCGAGAGCCGACCAAGAGAGTCGATGGCTACACCTTC.

V usage is TRBV4-2 and J usage is TRBJ2-2; TRBD2 aligns across 7 bases. The CDR3 runs 17 residues. Germline lookup yields CDR1 LGHNA and CDR2 YNFKEQ. The junction had 4 bases not matched to a gene; V was cut back by 0 bases and J by 0 bases. The CDR3 DNA follows: TGTGCCAGCAGCCAAGACCGCAGCGGGGCGAACACCGGGGAGCTGTTTTTT. Its translation is CASSQDRSGANTGELFF.

J is TRBJ1-5 and V is TRBV18, with a possible D match to TRBD1 (5 bases). The V end lost 4 bases, the J end lost 3 bases, and 13 bases lay between the germline ends. In germline, CDR1 is KGHSH, CDR2 LQKENI. CDR3 length equals 15 residues. The CDR3 here is CASSQGRGLNQPQHF. The CDR3 coding sequence is TGTGCCAGCTCACAGGGGAGGGGTCTCAATCAGCCCCAGCATTTT.

The chain uses TRBV6-2 or TRBV6-3 and TRBJ2-7; TRBD1 aligns across 9 bases. Germline V gene sequence: CDR1 MNHEY, CDR2 SVGEGT. V trimming: 6 bases; J trimming: 4 bases; junction bases outside the gene matches: 13. The CDR3 is made up of 16 amino acids. In DNA form, the CDR3 reads TGTGCCAGCAGCTATTCTCCGGGACAGGGAGAATACGAGCAGTACTTC. Amino acid sequence: CASSYSPGQGEYEQYF.

The chain couples TRBV18 to TRBJ2-3, with D unresolved. The CDR3 consists of 15 residues. Per the germline V gene, CDR1 is KGHSH and CDR2 is LQKENI. Deletions cut 4 bases from V and 0 bases from J, with 11 bases between. The CDR3 bases are TGTGCCAGCTCACAAGGCGGAGTGAGCACAGATACGCAGTATTTT. The encoded protein is CASSQGGVSTDTQYF.

This chain connects TRBV7-9 to TRBJ2-2, with 8 bases identical to TRBD1. The trim removed 8 bases at V and 6 bases at J, leaving 14 bases unmatched. The CDR3 contains 16 residues. Germline V gene data show CDR1 as SEHNR and CDR2 as FQNEAQ (reference sequence). The CDR3 DNA is TGTGCCAGCCTCCCCCGGGACAGGAGTAAACCCGGGGAGCTGTTTTTT. Encoded protein: CASLPRDRSKPGELFF.

V and J are TRBV29-1 and TRBJ2-3; D may match TRBD1 or TRBD2 (5 bases each). CDR1 SQVTM and CDR2 ANQGSEA come from the germline V gene. The ends were cut back, 1 base at V and 4 bases at J, with 18 bases in the middle. This CDR3 comprises 16 residues. The CDR3 coding sequence is TGCAGCGTTGAAGCTACTGGGACGGAGGCTTCAGATACGCAGTATTTT. It translates to CSVEATGTEASDTQYF.